This entry concerns a single TCR beta chain. No cognate antigen has been identified for it. Within one base of it there is no much larger clone, and no base qualities were kept. TCRbeta CDR3 regions were amplified from genomic DNA by means of the immunoSEQ Assay, a bias-controlled multiplex PCR. The source study handled its data this way. The number of nucleated cells in each sample was estimated from the amplification of reference gene primers within the assay. To quantify the absolute abundance of each unique TCRbeta CDR3 rearrangement, sequence reads were collapsed and filtered. For each sample, productive Simpson clonality was calculated as the square root of Simpson's diversity index over productive rearrangements. TCRdb holds this immuneACCESS table with in-frame rearrangements only. Some clones are missing; in checked studies, unresolved V genes explain under half, and the rest has no known cause. Clone size and the V and J calls come from that table; the DNA yielded D and trimming. For this sample there are hundreds of thousands of clones; 75% to 90% appear just once. The ten largest clones capture under 3% of the sample.

In the prospective study, participants were about 18 to 100 years old, resided in 24 geographic areas of the United States, and were enrolled through a virtual design. In the prospective study, participants were assigned to cohorts based on the clinical history participants reported in a screening survey and a study questionnaire. ImmuneRACE Cohort 3 recovered participants were defined by two consecutive negative NP/OP PCR tests, healthcare professional clearance, or symptom resolution. Each participant in the prospective study had whole blood, serum and a nasopharyngeal or oropharyngeal swab collected by mobile phlebotomists. Additional blood draws and questionnaires over an approximately two-month period could optionally be provided by prospective study participants. Before DNA extraction, blood samples from the prospective study were shipped at room temperature or frozen. The entry originates in a study of blood T cell repertoires in COVID-19 (dated by TCRdb to about 2020). Turning to the overall study: Samples from collaborators originated in the United States, Italy and Spain and spanned both the acute and convalescent phases of COVID-19. The prospective study material was composed of cDNA or gDNA derived from T cells, B-cell-depleted T cells, or PBMCs. Deeply sampled blood TCRbeta repertoires from subjects exposed to, actively infected with, or recovered from COVID-19 were included in the dataset. A freely available public database, intended as a resource for researchers studying the immune response to SARS-CoV-2, is where the repertoires were released. Samples came from the ongoing ImmuneRACE study (first 160 participants) plus 1,254 subjects from 6 global collaborators. Sample metadata almost always included a de-identified subject ID, COVID-19 status, age in years and sex. Where available, HLA class I and class II types were obtained from metadata supplied by the sample provider rather than from assay-based typing.

General conclusions and limits of the study: How much clinical and demographic metadata was included differed by source and by participant, and the metadata was provided uncurated.

Sequencing was carried out using PBMCs or T cells enriched from blood (not recorded which). This TCR came from a woman aged 45-59 years who had recovered from COVID-19.

In nucleotide form, the sequence is TGCGCCAGCAGCTTCAGCGGGAGTGGCGCCACCGGGGAGCTGTTTTTT. Translated, this is CASSFSGSGATGELFF. The rearranged segments are TRBV5-1 and TRBJ2-2; 8 central nucleotides agree with TRBD2. Including cysteine and phenylalanine, the CDR3 has 16 amino acids. Only the CDR3 region is kept as DNA, spanning 48 bases read in frame from base 1. Ends trimmed: V by 2 bases, J by 4 bases; bases unmatched to a gene: 7. CDR1 SGHRS and CDR2 YFSETQ were looked up in the germline V gene.